Below, 27 T cell receptor beta chains from the same sample are listed, as sequenced in a study of T cell changes during pregnancy in multiple sclerosis. Data came from immunoSEQ multiplex PCR; TCRdb stores just in-frame clones and leaves some out. Among fewer than 80,000 clones listed, 85% to 95% were seen once. The specimen was peripheral blood, collected in the third trimester of pregnancy. These receptor sequences come from a female donor in good health, enrolled as a control in a pregnancy study.

The J gene is TRBJ2-7, the V gene TRBV4-2, with D perhaps TRBD2 (5 bases). V gave up 0 bases and J gave up 2 bases, with 8 bases separating them. Looked up from germline, CDR1 is LGHNA and CDR2 is YNFKEQ. CDR3 length: 14 residues. In nucleotides, the CDR3 is TGTGCCAGCAGCCAAGAATCGGGGACCTACGAGCAGTACTTC. Translated: CASSQESGTYEQYF.

The chain employs TRBV9 and TRBJ2-1, with unresolved D. Trimming pared 0 bases from V and 12 bases from J, leaving 16 bases between. Germline V lookup: CDR1 SGDLS, CDR2 YYNGEE. This CDR3 has 14 amino acids. The CDR3 nucleotides are TGTGCCAGCAGCGTAGTCTCATCGCCCACGGGGCAGTTCTTC. This codes for CASSVVSSPTGQFF.

This clone was observed once. V gene TRBV30 combines with J gene TRBJ1-2; TRBD1 is a possible D gene (5 bases). Trimming stripped 4 bases from V and 6 bases from J, with 15 bases between. The CDR3 length is 13 residues. Germline values: CDR1 GTSNPN, CDR2 SVGIG (reference sequence). CDR3 coding DNA: TGTGCCTGGAATTTGAGGGGAGGGGATGGCTACACCTTC. Residues: CAWNLRGGDGYTF.

The CDR3 nucleotides read TGTGCCAGCAGTCGGGACAGTAATTATGGCTACACCTTC. This gives the protein CASSRDSNYGYTF. The chain joins TRBV2 to TRBJ1-2, with 7 bases aligning to TRBD1. Germline V lookup: CDR1 SNHLY, CDR2 FYNNEI. The CDR3 runs 13 residues. Germline trimming cut 5 bases from V and 5 bases from J; bases unmatched to any gene: 5.

This CDR3 is CAWREIQGDNSPLHF. CDR3 DNA sequence: TGTGCCTGGAGGGAGATACAGGGAGATAATTCACCCCTCCACTTT. The rearrangement links TRBV30 to TRBJ1-6, with D maybe TRBD1 (6 bases). The V and J ends lost 3 bases and 5 bases respectively, with 14 bases between them. The CDR3 has 15 amino acids. Germline CDR1 reads GTSNPN; CDR2 reads SVGIG (reference sequence).

The rearrangement links TRBV2 to TRBJ1-2, with TRBD1 identical over 8 bases. V was pared by 6 bases and J by 4 bases, with 4 bases of the junction left unmatched. The CDR3 covers 13 residues. From germline, CDR1 is SNHLY and CDR2 FYNNEI. The CDR3 DNA reads as TGTGCCAGCAGGAGACAGGGGAGCTATGGCTACACCTTC. Protein product: CASRRQGSYGYTF.

The chain has TRBV9 and TRBJ1-3; 8 bases agree with TRBD1. J was trimmed by 3 bases and V by 4 bases; bases with no gene match: 6. This CDR3 comprises 15 residues. Germline assignment: CDR1 SGDLS and CDR2 YYNGEE. CDR3 residues: CASSTRTGSGNTIYF. The DNA for the CDR3 is TGTGCCAGCAGCACCCGGACAGGGAGTGGAAACACCATATATTTT. Full variable domain (missing parts from reference TRBV9 and TRBJ1-3): DSGVTQTPKHLITATGQRVTLRCSPRSGDLSVYWYQQSLDQGLQFLIQYYNGEERAKGNILERFSAQQFPDLHSELNLSSLELGDSALYFCASSTRTGSGNTIYFGEGSWLTVV.

This chain links TRBV6-1 with TRBJ2-7; 12 nucleotides align to TRBD1. Germline V CDR1 and CDR2: MNHNS, SASEGT. The CDR3 is made up of 15 amino acids. Trimming at V came to 3 bases and at J to 5 bases, leaving 5 bases not matched to a gene. Here the CDR3 DNA reads TGTGCCAGCAGTGACCCCTGGGACAGGGGGCACGAGCAGTACTTC. Translation: CASSDPWDRGHEQYF.

The chain joins TRBV6-5 to TRBJ1-2, with unresolved D. Trimming shortened V by 0 bases and J by 5 bases, and 10 bases separated the two germline ends. Germline assignment: CDR1 MNHEY and CDR2 SVGAGI. The CDR3 has 14 amino acids. CDR3 sequence (DNA): TGTGCCAGCAGTTACTCGGAGGTTGGGTATGGCTACACCTTC. Translation gives CASSYSEVGYGYTF.

The chain uses TRBV9 and TRBJ1-3, with D tentatively TRBD1 (5 bases). The V gene lost 0 bases and the J gene lost 4 bases, with 8 bases spanning the gap. The germline gives CDR1 SGDLS, CDR2 YYNGEE. This CDR3 is built from 14 residues. The CDR3 DNA sequence: TGTGCCAGCAGCGTAGCAGGGTTCGGAAACACCATATATTTT. Protein product: CASSVAGFGNTIYF.

This chain joins TRBV5-1 and TRBJ1-1; TRBD1 is a possible D gene (5 bases). Trimming took 4 bases from V and 5 from J, leaving 18 bases between them. This CDR3 comprises 15 residues. Germline V CDR1 and CDR2: SGHRS, YFSETQ. CDR3 residues: CASSGTLGEGTEAFF. The CDR3 region has the DNA TGCGCCAGCAGCGGAACACTAGGGGAGGGGACTGAAGCTTTCTTT.

The J gene is TRBJ1-1, the V gene TRBV7-2; 9 positions match TRBD1. There are 14 residues in the CDR3. V trimming: 5 bases; J trimming: 7 bases; junction bases outside the gene matches: 8. Germline V CDR1 and CDR2: SGHTA, FQGNSA. The CDR3 coding sequence is TGTGCCAGCAGCCCCCCGGGACAGGGTGTTGAAGCTTTCTTT. Translation: CASSPPGQGVEAFF.

This sequence joins TRBV2 and TRBJ2-1; 10 bases map to TRBD2. CDR1 is SNHLY, CDR2 FYNNEI, per germline. The CDR3 spans 15 residues. The ends lost 4 bases at V and 7 bases at J; junction bases unmatched: 7. This chain's CDR3 is CASSVSGGPGNEQFF. The CDR3 DNA is TGTGCCAGCAGTGTTAGCGGGGGGCCGGGGAATGAGCAGTTCTTC.

This rearrangement joins TRBV15 to TRBJ1-1; TRBD1 is a possible D gene (6 bases). Germline V lookup: CDR1 LNHNV, CDR2 YYDKDF (reference sequence). Trimming shortened V by 0 bases and J by 5 bases, and 10 bases separated the two germline ends. CDR3 size: 14 residues. CDR3 loop: CATSRDGRGTEAFF. In DNA form, the CDR3 reads TGTGCCACCAGCAGAGATGGCAGGGGTACTGAAGCTTTCTTT.

The V call is TRBV5-5, the J call TRBJ1-2; D gene ambiguous. CDR3 size: 14 residues. V was cut by 1 base and J by 0 bases, with 7 bases left in between. Germline loops: CDR1 SGHKS, CDR2 YYEKEE (reference sequence). CDR3: CASSLQRANYGYTF. CDR3 nucleotide sequence: TGTGCCAGCAGCTTGCAGCGAGCTAACTATGGCTACACCTTC. Complete variable domain (other parts from reference TRBV5-5 and TRBJ1-2): DAGVTQSPTHLIKTRGQQVTLRCSPISGHKSVSWYQQVLGQGPQFIFQYYEKEERGRGNFPDRFSARQFPNYSSELNVNALLLGDSALYLCASSLQRANYGYTFGSGTRLTVV.

This clone is medium-sized. The chain uses TRBV28 and TRBJ1-1; tentatively, D is TRBD1 (6 bases). CDR1 MDHEN and CDR2 SYDVKM come from the germline V gene. The CDR3 totals 15 residues. Trimming took 10 bases from V and 3 from J, leaving 21 bases between them. The CDR3 DNA reads as TGTGCCACCAACCTTGGGGGGGCGCTGTACACTGAAGCTTTCTTT. This sequence encodes CATNLGGALYTEAFF.

The rearrangement joins TRBV11-3 to TRBJ2-2, with 10 positions matching TRBD2. CDR1 and CDR2 (germline): SGHNT, YENEEA. With 1 base clipped from V and 4 bases from J, the junction kept 0 bases outside the gene matches. The CDR3 runs to 15 residues. The DNA of the CDR3 is TGTGCCAGCAGCTTAGGACTAGCGGGCACCGGGGAGCTGTTTTTT. Its protein is CASSLGLAGTGELFF.

This sequence joins TRBV30 and TRBJ2-1; D unclear. The V gene's germline CDR1 is GTSNPN and CDR2 SVGIG (reference sequence). This CDR3 is built from 14 residues. V was shortened by 1 base and J by 0 bases, with 7 bases between the two germline ends. The CDR3 DNA follows: TGTGCCTGGAGTGACACCAGCTCCTACAATGAGCAGTTCTTC. It specifies CAWSDTSSYNEQFF.

This chain connects TRBV10-2 to TRBJ2-7; TRBD2 matches 7 bases. This CDR3 region has 13 residues. The germline V gene has CDR1 WSHSY and CDR2 SAAADI. V gave up 2 bases and J gave up 5 bases; unmatched junction bases: 3. CDR3 in amino acids: CASSEREENEQYF. In DNA, the CDR3 is TGCGCCAGCAGTGAGCGGGAGGAGAACGAGCAGTACTTC.

This clone was recorded once. The genes are TRBV5-1 and TRBJ2-2; D is perhaps TRBD1 (5 bases). This CDR3 comprises 16 residues. Germline CDR1 is SGHRS and CDR2 is YFSETQ. V shed 4 bases and J shed 5 bases, with 18 bases lying between them. CDR3 in DNA: TGCGCCAGCAGCCAAAAGGGGAATACGGTAACCGGGGAGCTGTTTTTT. Translation gives CASSQKGNTVTGELFF.

The CDR3 DNA follows: TGTGCCAGCAGCTTGGGTGAGGGTAACTATGGCTACACCTTC. Its translation is CASSLGEGNYGYTF. The V and J genes are TRBV5-4 and TRBJ1-2; D remains unclear. The V end lost 0 bases, the J end lost 1 base, and 7 bases lay between the germline ends. From germline, CDR1 is SGHNT and CDR2 YYREEE (reference sequence). CDR3 length: 14 residues. Complete variable domain (other parts from reference TRBV5-4 and TRBJ1-2): ETGVTQSPTHLIKTRGQQVTLRCSSQSGHNTVSWYQQALGQGPQFIFQYYREEENGRGNFPPRFSGLQFPNYSSELNVNALELDDSALYLCASSLGEGNYGYTFGSGTRLTVV.

The CDR3 spells CASSGTASSYNEQFF. In DNA, the CDR3 is TGTGCCAGCAGCGGCACCGCGAGCTCCTACAATGAGCAGTTCTTC. The V gene is TRBV9, the J gene TRBJ2-1; no clear D gene. The V gene's germline CDR1 is SGDLS and CDR2 YYNGEE. V lost 3 bases, J lost 0 bases, and 10 bases lay in between. The CDR3 sequence is 15 residues long.

The chain is built from TRBV6-5 and TRBJ1-2, with 8 nucleotides matching TRBD1. The CDR3 is 16 residues long. The germline CDR1 and CDR2 sequences are MNHEY and SVGAGI. Trimming at V came to 2 bases and at J to 6 bases, leaving 11 bases not matched to a gene. The CDR3 DNA is TGTGCCAGCAGTTACGCGGCAGACAGGGGTAGGAATGGCTACACCTTC. It codes for CASSYAADRGRNGYTF.

The chain recombines TRBV7-3 with TRBJ2-1; 8 bases match TRBD2. Germline CDR1 SGHTA, CDR2 FQGTGA. The trim removed 4 bases at V and 7 bases at J, leaving 12 bases unmatched. This CDR3 has 16 residues. The DNA for the CDR3 is TGTGCCAGCAGCTCCAAAAACAGGACTAGCAGTAATGAGCAGTTCTTC. Its translation is CASSSKNRTSSNEQFF.

This rearrangement joins TRBV19 to TRBJ1-2; the D is unclear. Between the trimmed V and J ends, which lost 1 base and 5 bases, there was a span of 11 bases. CDR3 length: 14 amino acids. From germline, CDR1 is LNHDA and CDR2 SQIVND (reference sequence). Here the CDR3 DNA reads TGTGCCAGTAGTATAGTAGAGCCTCATTATGGCTACACCTTC. Translating gives CASSIVEPHYGYTF.

This clone was seen just once. The chain combines TRBV28 with TRBJ2-5, with TRBD2 matching 14 bases. Germline CDR1 reads MDHEN; CDR2 reads SYDVKM. The CDR3 is made up of 16 amino acids. The trim removed 5 bases at V and 7 bases at J, leaving 9 bases unmatched. CDR3 protein: CASSILGTSGSWTQYF. For the CDR3, the DNA is TGTGCCAGCAGTATCTTAGGGACTAGCGGGAGTTGGACCCAGTACTTC. The full variable domain, with the rest looked up from reference TRBV28 and TRBJ2-5, is DVKVTQSSRYLVKRTGEKVFLECVQDMDHENMFWYRQDPGLGLRLIYFSYDVKMKEKGDIPEGYSVSREKKERFSLILESASTNQTSMYLCASSILGTSGSWTQYFGPGTRLLVL.

The chain's CDR3 is CASSSGQRTGELFF. CDR3 bases: TGTGCCAGCAGCTCGGGACAGCGCACCGGGGAGCTGTTTTTT. V and J are TRBV7-3 and TRBJ2-2, with 7 nucleotides matching TRBD1. Germline CDR1 SGHTA, CDR2 FQGTGA. The length of the CDR3 is 14 residues. The J segment lost 4 bases and the V segment lost 4 bases, leaving 3 bases of the junction unmatched.